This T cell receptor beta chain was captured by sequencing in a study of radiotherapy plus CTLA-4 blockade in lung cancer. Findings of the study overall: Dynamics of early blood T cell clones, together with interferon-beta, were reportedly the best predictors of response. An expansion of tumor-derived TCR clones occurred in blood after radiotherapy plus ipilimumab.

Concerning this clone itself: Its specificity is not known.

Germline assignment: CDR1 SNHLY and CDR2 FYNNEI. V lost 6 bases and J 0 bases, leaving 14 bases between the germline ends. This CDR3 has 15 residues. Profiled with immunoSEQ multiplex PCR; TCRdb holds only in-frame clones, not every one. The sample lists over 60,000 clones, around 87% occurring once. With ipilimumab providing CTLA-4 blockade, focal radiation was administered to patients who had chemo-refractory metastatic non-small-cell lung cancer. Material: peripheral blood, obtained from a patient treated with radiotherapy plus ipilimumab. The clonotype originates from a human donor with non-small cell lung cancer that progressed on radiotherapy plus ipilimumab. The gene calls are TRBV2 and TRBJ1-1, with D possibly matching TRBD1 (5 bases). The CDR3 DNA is TGTGCCAGCAGGGCCCGGGGGACGGTGAACACTGAAGCTTTCTTT. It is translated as CASRARGTVNTEAFF.